This T cell receptor beta chain was identified in a study of CD8 T cells in Susac syndrome. Study results and limitations: Only a relatively small number of individuals were included in the TCR sequencing and HLA analysis.

An input of roughly 0.45 to 1 ug of RNA was subjected to reverse transcription using random hexamers. MiXCR was run by TCRdb on the immunoSEQ multiplex PCR reads, yielding one entry per CDR3 protein. This sample has a few hundred thousand distinct CDR3 sequences, with 90% to 95% found just once. With regard to this clonotype: Its antigen remains unidentified.

The sequenced sample was CD8+ T cells from PBMCs. The receptor's source is a human donor with multiple sclerosis.

The CDR3 DNA follows: TGTGCCATCAGTGACGGTATGAACACTGAAGCTTTCTTT. It yields the protein CAISDGMNTEAFF. The rearrangement joins TRBV10-3 to TRBJ1-1; D gene unclear. The germline V and J ends were trimmed by 3 bases and 0 bases, with 5 bases remaining between them. CDR3 size: 13 residues. Germline V lookup: CDR1 ENHRY, CDR2 SYGVKD.